The T cell receptor (beta chain) described here comes from a study of blood T cell repertoires in COVID-19. Study as a whole: Spain, Italy and the United States supplied samples that represented acute and convalescent COVID-19. T cells, B-cell-depleted T cells, or PBMCs supplied cDNA or gDNA.

Original analysis: Amplifying reference gene primers gave estimates of nucleated cell counts. Clones were read by immunoSEQ multiplex PCR, and TCRdb kept only the in-frame ones, dropping some. V and J calls and clone size follow that table, whereas D and trimming were derived from the DNA. The sample lists roughly 160,000 clones; about 85% were seen once. This sequence was found in a middle-aged man with acute or convalescent COVID-19. Sequencing was performed on peripheral blood.

The CDR3 spells CASSFLTAGEETQYF. The CDR3 region has the DNA TGCGCCAGCAGCTTTCTTACAGCGGGGGAGGAGACCCAGTACTTC. V gene TRBV5-1 combines with J gene TRBJ2-5, with 8 bases identical to TRBD2. The V gene's germline CDR1 is SGHRS and CDR2 YFSETQ. CDR3 size: 15 residues. After removal of 2 bases from V and 5 bases from J, the junction contained 8 bases not matched to a gene.